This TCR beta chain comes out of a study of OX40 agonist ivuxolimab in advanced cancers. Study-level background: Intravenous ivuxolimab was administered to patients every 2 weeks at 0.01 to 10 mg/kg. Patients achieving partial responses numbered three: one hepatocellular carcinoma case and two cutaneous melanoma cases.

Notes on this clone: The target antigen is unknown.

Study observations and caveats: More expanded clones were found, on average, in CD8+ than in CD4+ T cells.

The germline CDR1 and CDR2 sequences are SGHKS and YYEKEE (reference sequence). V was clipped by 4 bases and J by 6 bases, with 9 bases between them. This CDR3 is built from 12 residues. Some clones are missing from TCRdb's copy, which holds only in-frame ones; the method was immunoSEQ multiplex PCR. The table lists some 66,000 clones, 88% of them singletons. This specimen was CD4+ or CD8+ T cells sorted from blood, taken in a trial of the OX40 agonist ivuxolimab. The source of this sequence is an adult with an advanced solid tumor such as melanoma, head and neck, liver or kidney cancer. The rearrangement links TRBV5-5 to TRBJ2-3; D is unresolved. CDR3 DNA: TGTGCCAGCAGCCTGTCTACGGATACGCAGTATTTT. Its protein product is CASSLSTDTQYF. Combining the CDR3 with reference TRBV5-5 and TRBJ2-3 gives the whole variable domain DAGVTQSPTHLIKTRGQQVTLRCSPISGHKSVSWYQQVLGQGPQFIFQYYEKEERGRGNFPDRFSARQFPNYSSELNVNALLLGDSALYLCASSLSTDTQYFGPGTRLTVL.